The present entry profiles one T cell receptor beta chain with its context. What it binds is not known. The data belong to a study of T cells in localized non-small cell lung cancer. Overall study findings and caveats: Analysis by sequencing included only one tumor region, so heterogeneity remains possible. Longer overall survival was seen with higher T cell density measured in blood. Highest T cell clonality was seen in uninvolved adjacent lung, surpassing that measured in tumor. Adjacent lung was found to contain a median approximately 52 of the top 100 tumor clones.

The protocol was immunoSEQ multiplex PCR, while the TCRdb copy is restricted to in-frame clones and leaves out a portion. The table records under 20,000 clones, approximately 89% of them present only once. In germline, CDR1 is SGHNT, CDR2 YENEEA. This CDR3 has 14 residues. V was clipped by 0 bases and J by 4 bases, with 8 bases between them. The sample was peripheral blood, taken before any cancer treatment. The sequence came from a female donor aged 60 or older with stage III squamous cell lung carcinoma. The V gene is TRBV11-3, the J gene TRBJ2-3, with D possibly being TRBD1 (6 bases). DNA of the CDR3: TGTGCCAGCAGCTTAGAAGGGACACCAGATACGCAGTATTTT. This encodes CASSLEGTPDTQYF.